Reported below is one T cell receptor (beta chain). In the source study's methods: Researchers report that nucleated cell counts were estimated from reference gene primer amplification. The repertoire was sequenced with immunoSEQ multiplex PCR; TCRdb's copy has only in-frame clones and lacks some. Clone size and V and J calls were adopted from that table, with D and trimming inferred from the DNA. The sample includes some 140,000 clones, approximately 83% of them seen just once. This specimen belongs to a study of blood T cell repertoires in COVID-19. Study-wide background: Acute and convalescent COVID-19 samples came from the United States, Italy and Spain.

Germline values: CDR1 SGHTA, CDR2 FQGNSA. With 4 bases removed from V and 3 bases from J, the gap between germline ends came to 12 bases. This CDR3 is 14 amino acids long. Input material: peripheral blood. This TCR derives from a woman between 50 and 59 years old who had recovered from COVID-19. The V call is TRBV7-2, the J call TRBJ1-2; D unresolved. The CDR3 region has the DNA TGTGCCAGCAGCTCTGAATACAGTTACTATGGCTACACCTTC. As protein: CASSSEYSYYGYTF.